This T cell receptor beta chain was observed in a study of T cell repertoires in cytomegalovirus infection. For the study at large: Both recently identified HLA-C-restricted and well-studied HLA-B-restricted CMV epitopes were used in the study. Indicated by public TCR beta signatures were CMV infection and matching HLA type.

Remarks on this clonotype: What it binds is unknown.

The ends were cut back, 0 bases at V and 7 bases at J, with 15 bases in the middle. The germline CDR1 and CDR2 sequences are LGHNA and YNFKEQ. This CDR3 is built from 15 residues. Findings and limits, study-wide: HLA-C-restricted CMV clonotypes gave the most frequent clonotype in two of eight donors. Cumulative public TCR beta family frequency identified CMV carriers with the relevant HLA.

TCRdb re-analysed the reads in MiXCR, keeping a single row per CDR3 protein. The sample has fewer than 1,000,000 distinct CDR3 sequences; approximately 32% are singletons. This receptor was identified in a human donor in good health (CMV status not recorded). Some clones in this sample may be carry-over from other donors' samples. Material: cultured CD8+ T cells from PBMCs, obtained from culture after CMV antigen stimulation. The rearrangement links TRBV4-2 to TRBJ1-1, with a weak D call TRBD1 (6 bases). As DNA, the CDR3 is TGTGCCAGCAGCCAAGAGACGGGGGGGGCGAGTGAAGCTTTCTTT. Protein product: CASSQETGGASEAFF.